Listed below are T cell receptor beta chains from one sample, sequenced in a study of OX40 agonist ivuxolimab in advanced cancers. The protocol was immunoSEQ multiplex PCR, while the TCRdb copy is restricted to in-frame clones and leaves out a portion. The sample has approximately 68,000 clones; approximately 89% are singletons. The sample here was CD4+ or CD8+ T cells sorted from blood, taken in a trial of the OX40 agonist ivuxolimab. The source is an adult with an advanced solid tumor such as melanoma, head and neck, liver or kidney cancer. Each CDR3 is given with its conserved first and last residue. The D gene is left open where the match is weak. The size entry is marked missing in some rows and otherwise reads once, few, many or a size class.

CDR3 DNA: TGTGCCAGCGGCGGGGGGGGCACCACTGAAGCTTTCTTT; CDR3 protein: CASGGGGTTEAFF; CDR3 length: 13; J gene: TRBJ1-1; clone size: .; D gene: .; V gene: TRBV2
CDR3 DNA: TGTGCCAGCAGCCTCCGTGGGGATGAAGCTTTCTTT; CDR3 protein: CASSLRGDEAFF; CDR3 length: 12; J gene: TRBJ1-1; clone size: .; D gene: .; V gene: TRBV11-2
CDR3 DNA: TGCGCCAGCAGCTTATTGACAGGAAACCTCTATGGCTACACCTTC; CDR3 protein: CASSLLTGNLYGYTF; CDR3 length: 15; J gene: TRBJ1-2; clone size: .; D gene: .; V gene: TRBV5-1
CDR3 DNA: TGCGCCAGCAGCTTGGACAGGAACTATGGCTACACCTTC; CDR3 protein: CASSLDRNYGYTF; CDR3 length: 13; J gene: TRBJ1-2; clone size: .; D gene: .; V gene: TRBV5-1
CDR3 DNA: TGCAGCGTCGCTCGGGACAGGGGGAACACTGAAGCTTTCTTT; CDR3 protein: CSVARDRGNTEAFF; CDR3 length: 14; J gene: TRBJ1-1; clone size: .; D gene: TRBD1; V gene: TRBV29-1
CDR3 DNA: TGCAGCGTTGAAGAAGGGAGGAGCACTGAAGCTTTCTTT; CDR3 protein: CSVEEGRSTEAFF; CDR3 length: 13; J gene: TRBJ1-1; clone size: .; D gene: .; V gene: TRBV29-1
CDR3 DNA: TGTGCCAGCAGCCCCTCGGGAACGGGACAGCCCCAGCATTTT; CDR3 protein: CASSPSGTGQPQHF; CDR3 length: 14; J gene: TRBJ1-5; clone size: .; D gene: .; V gene: TRBV28
CDR3 DNA: TGCGCCAGCAGCCAGACAGGGGGCAAAGAGCCCCAGCATTTT; CDR3 protein: CASSQTGGKEPQHF; CDR3 length: 14; J gene: TRBJ1-5; clone size: .; D gene: TRBD1; V gene: TRBV5-1
CDR3 DNA: TGTGCCAGCAGCTCAATCAGGGGGTCGGGCACCGGGGAGCTGTTTTTT; CDR3 protein: CASSSIRGSGTGELFF; CDR3 length: 16; J gene: TRBJ2-2; clone size: once; D gene: TRBD1; V gene: TRBV6-6
CDR3 DNA: TGCGCCAGCAGCCTAGGGGTAACTAATGAAAAACTGTTTTTT; CDR3 protein: CASSLGVTNEKLFF; CDR3 length: 14; J gene: TRBJ1-4; clone size: .; D gene: .; V gene: TRBV5-1
CDR3 DNA: TGTGCCAGCAGTCCCGTAGCGGGGCTCACAGATACGCAGTATTTT; CDR3 protein: CASSPVAGLTDTQYF; CDR3 length: 15; J gene: TRBJ2-3; clone size: .; D gene: TRBD2; V gene: TRBV27
CDR3 DNA: TGCGCCAGCAGCTTGGCAGGCGTGAATACGCAGTATTTT; CDR3 protein: CASSLAGVNTQYF; CDR3 length: 13; J gene: TRBJ2-3; clone size: .; D gene: .; V gene: TRBV5-1
CDR3 DNA: TGTGCCAGTAGTCCCCCACAGGGCTTCACTGAAGCTTTCTTT; CDR3 protein: CASSPPQGFTEAFF; CDR3 length: 14; J gene: TRBJ1-1; clone size: .; D gene: .; V gene: TRBV19
CDR3 DNA: TGCAGTGCCGCCGCGGGAACTGGCTACACCTTC; CDR3 protein: CSAAAGTGYTF; CDR3 length: 11; J gene: TRBJ1-2; clone size: .; D gene: .; V gene: TRBV20-1
CDR3 DNA: TGCGCCAGCAGCGTTAGCGGGGGGGCCGAGGAGACCCAGTACTTC; CDR3 protein: CASSVSGGAEETQYF; CDR3 length: 15; J gene: TRBJ2-5; clone size: .; D gene: TRBD2; V gene: TRBV5-1
CDR3 DNA: TGTGCCAGCAGTGAAGGCCCGGGGGGCAATCAGCCCCAGCATTTT; CDR3 protein: CASSEGPGGNQPQHF; CDR3 length: 15; J gene: TRBJ1-5; clone size: .; D gene: .; V gene: TRBV6-1
CDR3 DNA: TGTGCCAGCAGCTCGGACAGACCCTCCTCTGGAAACACCATGTATTTT; CDR3 protein: CASSSDRPSSGNTMYF; CDR3 length: 16; J gene: TRBJ1-3; clone size: .; D gene: .; V gene: TRBV5-4
CDR3 DNA: TGTGCCAGCTCACCAACCGCTCAGGGGAACACTGAAGCTTTCTTT; CDR3 protein: CASSPTAQGNTEAFF; CDR3 length: 15; J gene: TRBJ1-1; clone size: .; D gene: .; V gene: TRBV18
CDR3 DNA: TGCGCCAGCAGCTTGCAAAACCAGGGACACTACGAGCAGTACTTC; CDR3 protein: CASSLQNQGHYEQYF; CDR3 length: 15; J gene: TRBJ2-7; clone size: .; D gene: .; V gene: TRBV5-1
CDR3 DNA: TGTGCCAGCTCAGCCAGCGACTACAGGGATGGCTACACCTTC; CDR3 protein: CASSASDYRDGYTF; CDR3 length: 14; J gene: TRBJ1-2; clone size: .; D gene: .; V gene: TRBV18
CDR3 DNA: TGTGCCAGCAGTTGGGGCGAGGGGCGGGGCTACACAGATACGCAGTATTTT; CDR3 protein: CASSWGEGRGYTDTQYF; CDR3 length: 17; J gene: TRBJ2-3; clone size: .; D gene: .; V gene: TRBV28
CDR3 DNA: TGTGCCAGTAGACGGCGGGACCTATACAATGAGCAGTTCTTC; CDR3 protein: CASRRRDLYNEQFF; CDR3 length: 14; J gene: TRBJ2-1; clone size: .; D gene: .; V gene: TRBV19
CDR3 DNA: TGTGCCAGCAGTCCCCCCCAGGGGATGTCGGTGCAGTACTTC; CDR3 protein: CASSPPQGMSVQYF; CDR3 length: 14; J gene: TRBJ2-7; clone size: .; D gene: .; V gene: TRBV28
CDR3 DNA: TGTGCCAGCAGTTTGGGTGGAGGGGTTAATCAGCCCCAGCATTTT; CDR3 protein: CASSLGGGVNQPQHF; CDR3 length: 15; J gene: TRBJ1-5; clone size: .; D gene: .; V gene: TRBV28
CDR3 DNA: TGTGCCAGCTCACCAGACAGGGGAAACACCATATATTTT; CDR3 protein: CASSPDRGNTIYF; CDR3 length: 13; J gene: TRBJ1-3; clone size: .; D gene: .; V gene: TRBV18
CDR3 DNA: TGTGCCAGCAGCCGGCCGGGACTAGCGGGAGGGACCTACAATGAGCAGTTCTTC; CDR3 protein: CASSRPGLAGGTYNEQFF; CDR3 length: 18; J gene: TRBJ2-1; clone size: .; D gene: TRBD2; V gene: TRBV4-2
CDR3 DNA: TGTGCCAGCAGTGGAGGGAAGCAGGGCAGCTCTGGAAACACCATATATTTT; CDR3 protein: CASSGGKQGSSGNTIYF; CDR3 length: 17; J gene: TRBJ1-3; clone size: .; D gene: .; V gene: TRBV28
CDR3 DNA: TGTGCCTGTACCGGACTAGAAGATTACGAGCAGTACTTC; CDR3 protein: CACTGLEDYEQYF; CDR3 length: 13; J gene: TRBJ2-7; clone size: .; D gene: TRBD2; V gene: TRBV30
CDR3 DNA: TGCGCCAGCAGCTTGACAGGGGTCCCCTATAATTCACCCCTCCACTTT; CDR3 protein: CASSLTGVPYNSPLHF; CDR3 length: 16; J gene: TRBJ1-6; clone size: .; D gene: TRBD1; V gene: TRBV5-1
CDR3 DNA: TGTGCCAGCAGTACTCTGTACCAAGAGACCCAGTACTTC; CDR3 protein: CASSTLYQETQYF; CDR3 length: 13; J gene: TRBJ2-5; clone size: once; D gene: .; V gene: TRBV6-5